These 13 T cell receptor beta chains came from one sample sequenced in a study of T cells in women clearing cervical HPV infection. Libraries were prepared by immunoSEQ multiplex PCR; TCRdb keeps only in-frame clonotypes and omits some of them. This sample's clone table lists about 33,000 clones. Material: blood buffy coat. Every receptor here comes from a woman aged 18-69 years with a cervical HPV16 infection that either progressed to CIN3+ or cleared (not recorded which).

Of note for this clone: The read falls 3 residues short of the CDR3 end, and the missing part is taken from the germline J gene. V is TRBV5-6 and J is TRBJ1-2; D remains ambiguous. The germline gives CDR1 SGHDT, CDR2 YYEEEE. The CDR3 totals 14 residues. Between the trimmed V and J ends, which lost 0 bases and 3 bases, there was a span of 9 bases. The sequenced part of the CDR3 DNA is TGTGCCAGCAGCTTGGGAGGGTTCGACTATGGC. Translating gives CASSLGGFDYG. The entire CDR3 sequence reads CASSLGGFDYGYTF. Combining the CDR3 with reference TRBV5-6 and TRBJ1-2 gives the whole variable domain DAGVTQSPTHLIKTRGQQVTLRCSPKSGHDTVSWYQQALGQGPQFIFQYYEEEERQRGNFPDRFSGHQFPNYSSELNVNALLLGDSALYLCASSLGGFDYGYTFGSGTRLTVV.

Note on this clone: The read finishes 3 residues shy of the CDR3 end, and the germline J gene is used to complete it. V gene TRBV6-1 combines with J gene TRBJ2-5; tentatively, D is TRBD2 (5 bases). From germline, CDR1 is MNHNS and CDR2 SASEGT. The CDR3 is made up of 14 amino acids. V was shortened by 2 bases and J by 6 bases, with 13 bases between the two germline ends. The CDR3 sequence is CASSELSSPKTQYF. Partial CDR3 DNA: TGTGCCAGCAGTGAATTATCTAGCCCAAAGACC.

Comments on this clone: The read falls 3 residues short of the CDR3 end, and the missing part is taken from the germline J gene. This rearrangement joins TRBV6-2 or TRBV6-3 to TRBJ2-5, with D perhaps assigned TRBD1 or TRBD2 (5 bases each). Per germline, CDR1 MNHEY and CDR2 SVGEGT. The CDR3 is 12 amino acids. The germline V and J ends were trimmed by 11 bases and 5 bases, with 15 bases remaining between them. The CDR3 sequence: CAARGFGETQYF. The sequenced part of the CDR3 DNA is TGTGCCGCGAGGGGATTTGGGGAGACC.

With regard to this clone: The CDR3 end lies 3 residues beyond the end of the read and is filled in from the germline J gene. The chain links TRBV18 to TRBJ1-3; D may be TRBD1 (5 bases). CDR1 and CDR2 from the germline V gene are KGHSH and LQKENI. Deletions cut 5 bases from V and 0 bases from J, with 14 bases between. This CDR3 has 16 amino acids. CDR3 amino acids: CASSSAARASGNTIYF. The DNA read from the CDR3 is TGTGCCAGCTCATCCGCCGCCAGGGCCTCTGGAAACACC.

Notes on this clone: The observed sequence ends 3 residues before the CDR3 terminus, with the missing tail filled in from the germline J gene. This chain joins TRBV4-2 and TRBJ1-1; D is possibly TRBD1 (6 bases). Germline-derived CDR1 and CDR2 are LGHNA and YNFKEQ. V lost 4 bases and J 2 bases, leaving 14 bases between the germline ends. The length of the CDR3 is 15 residues. The covered CDR3 bases are TGTGCCAGCAGCCCCTCTAGAGGGGGTAACACTGAA. It encodes CASSPSRGGNTE. The whole CDR3 region reads CASSPSRGGNTEAFF.

As regards this clone: The DNA ends 3 residues before the CDR3 does, and the rest of the CDR3 is filled in from the germline J gene. This sequence joins TRBV14 and TRBJ1-6, with TRBD1 identical over 10 bases. The CDR3 is 19 residues long. Germline CDR1 reads SGHDN; CDR2 reads FVKESK. The trim removed 1 base at V and 2 bases at J, leaving 8 bases unmatched. CDR3 in amino acids: CASSQGGQGISTYNSPLHF. The sequenced part of the CDR3 DNA is TGTGCCAGCAGCCAAGGGGGACAGGGGATTTCGACCTATAATTCACCC.

Regarding this clone: From the germline J gene comes the end of the CDR3, since the read stops 3 residues before it. V usage is TRBV7-2 and J usage is TRBJ2-3, with D possibly being TRBD2 (6 bases). The CDR3 runs to 14 residues. The germline V and J ends were trimmed by 7 bases and 3 bases, with 14 bases remaining between them. Germline CDR1 is SGHTA and CDR2 is FQGNSA. The chain's CDR3 is CASNRLGVTDTQYF. CDR3 DNA, as far as it was read: TGTGCCAGCAACCGACTAGGGGTTACAGATACG.

Turning to this clone: The sequenced fragment ends 3 residues before the CDR3 boundary, so the rest is inferred from the germline J gene. V gene TRBV6-2 or TRBV6-3 combines with J gene TRBJ1-1; 8 nucleotides agree with TRBD1. V lost 1 base to trimming and J lost 7 bases; unmatched junction nucleotides: 2. Germline CDR1 and CDR2: MNHEY and SVGEGT. The CDR3 consists of 13 residues. This chain's CDR3 is CASSYYDRGEAFF. CDR3 DNA (partial): TGTGCCAGCAGTTACTATGACAGGGGTGAA.

With respect to this clone: The read is 3 residues too short to cover the CDR3 end, so that end is filled in from the germline J gene. V is TRBV7-3 and J is TRBJ2-2, with 10 bases lining up with TRBD1. Germline loops: CDR1 SGHTA, CDR2 FQGTGA. CDR3 length: 15 amino acids. V was pared by 5 bases and J by 5 bases, with 5 bases of the junction left unmatched. CDR3 bases read: TGTGCCAGCAGCCTCCGGGACAGGGGAACCGGGGAG. It encodes CASSLRDRGTGE. The entire CDR3 protein reads CASSLRDRGTGELFF.

Regarding this clone: The read comes to an end 3 residues before the CDR3 does, leaving the germline J gene to fill in the end. This chain joins TRBV20-1 and TRBJ1-2; unclear D gene. Germline assignment: CDR1 DFQATT and CDR2 SNEGSKA (reference sequence). This CDR3 has 14 amino acids. V lost 5 bases to trimming and J lost 3 bases, with 16 bases between them. CDR3 loop: CSASRGRRDYGYTF. The sequenced part of the CDR3 DNA is TGCAGTGCTTCGAGAGGTCGGCGGGACTATGGC.

A remark on this clone: The read halts 3 residues ahead of the CDR3 end, with the missing end drawn from the germline J gene. The chain employs TRBV7-9 and TRBJ2-2, with a possible D match to TRBD2 (6 bases). V lost 5 bases to trimming and J lost 3 bases, with 13 bases between them. The CDR3 runs 15 residues. CDR1 and CDR2 from the germline V gene are SEHNR and FQNEAQ (reference sequence). The sequenced CDR3 bases are TGTGCCAGCAGCCCCGCGGGGCGAGACACCGGGGAG. It yields the protein CASSPAGRDTGE. The CDR3, in full, reads CASSPAGRDTGELFF.

Partial CDR3 DNA: TGTGCCTGGAAGGCGGGGGGCTCCTACAATGAG. This codes for CAWKAGGSYNE. The entire CDR3 protein is CAWKAGGSYNEQFF. V gene TRBV30 combines with J gene TRBJ2-1, with 8 bases fitting TRBD2. With the read ending 3 residues before the CDR3 end, the germline J gene is used to fill in that end. Germline V gives CDR1 GTSNPN, CDR2 SVGIG (reference sequence). The trim removed 4 bases at V and 0 bases at J, leaving 2 bases unmatched. The CDR3 covers 14 residues. The variable domain in full, with the rest retrieved from reference TRBV30 and TRBJ2-1, is SQTIHQWPATLVQPVGSPLSLECTVEGTSNPNLYWYRQAAGRGLQLLFYSVGIGQISSEVPQNLSASRPQDRQFILSSKKLLLSDSGFYLCAWKAGGSYNEQFFGPGTRLTVL.

CDR3 region: CASSPLEIGGETQYF. Incomplete CDR3 DNA: TGTGCCAGCTCACCACTAGAGATCGGCGGAGAGACC. This sequence joins TRBV18 and TRBJ2-5; D gene uncertain. With the read ending 3 residues before the CDR3 end, the germline J gene is used to fill in that end. The germline V gene has CDR1 KGHSH and CDR2 LQKENI. The CDR3 spans 15 residues. V lost 1 base and J lost 4, with 13 bases in between.